This T cell receptor beta chain is drawn from a study of blood T cell repertoires in COVID-19. The wider study: Sites in the United States, Italy and Spain provided acute and convalescent COVID-19 samples. In each case, the material was cDNA or gDNA derived from T cells, B-cell-depleted T cells, or PBMCs.

This CDR3 spans 12 amino acids. Deletions cut 5 bases from V and 9 bases from J, with 11 bases between. Authors' methods: Reference gene primer amplification gave nucleated cell count estimates. Repertoires were generated with immunoSEQ multiplex PCR, while TCRdb's copy carries only in-frame clones and drops some. The V and J calls and the clone size are those of that table, but D and trimming were determined from the DNA. The sample lists 150,000 to 200,000 clones; roughly 84% were seen once. Sequencing used peripheral blood. The clonotype originates from a man in his 60s who had recovered from COVID-19. The rearrangement links TRBV12-3 or TRBV12-4 to TRBJ2-1; a possible D gene is TRBD1 (5 bases). CDR3: CASSPQGGEQFF. As DNA, the CDR3 is TGTGCCAGCAGTCCTCAGGGCGGTGAGCAGTTCTTC.